The clone carrying this T cell receptor (beta chain) showed up just a few times. Trimming removed 3 bases from V and 2 bases from J, with 14 bases in between. Germline V gives CDR1 MDHEN, CDR2 SYDVKM. The CDR3 totals 15 residues. This sample is drawn from a study of blood T cell repertoires in COVID-19. The wider study: COVID-19 samples from acute and convalescent phases originated in the United States, Italy and Spain.

In the study's own analysis: Scientists estimated how many nucleated cells there were by amplifying reference gene primers. The method was immunoSEQ multiplex PCR; TCRdb's version includes in-frame clones alone and lacks a portion of them. D and trimming come from the DNA, and the V and J calls and clone size come from that table. The sample consists of 130,000 to 150,000 clones, approximately 81% of them appearing once. Sequencing was done on a sample of peripheral blood. This chain connects TRBV28 to TRBJ2-7; a weak D match, TRBD1 (5 bases). The receptor was isolated from a human donor in a cohort sampled during active COVID-19. The CDR3 bases are TGTGCCAGCAGTTTTCTCCCCTCAGGGACCTACGAGCAGTACTTC. Translated, it gives CASSFLPSGTYEQYF. Drawing the rest from reference TRBV28 and TRBJ2-7, the complete variable domain is DVKVTQSSRYLVKRTGEKVFLECVQDMDHENMFWYRQDPGLGLRLIYFSYDVKMKEKGDIPEGYSVSREKKERFSLILESASTNQTSMYLCASSFLPSGTYEQYFGPGTRLTVT.